This T cell receptor (beta chain) was captured by sequencing in a study of T cell repertoires in cytomegalovirus infection. About the study: CMV infection and matching HLA type were both indicated by public TCR beta signatures. Regarding the study as a whole: Ex vivo responses were dominated by HLA-C-restricted CMV-specific TCR beta clonotypes. Individuals carrying CMV plus the relevant HLA were identified by cumulative frequency of public TCR beta families.

Germline CDR1 DFQATT, CDR2 SNEGSKA (reference sequence). Trimming left V 3 bases short and J 6 bases short, with 21 bases between. The CDR3 consists of 15 residues. The sample holds a few counts of this clonotype. Its antigen is not known. TCRdb called the reads again in MiXCR, with one record for every CDR3 protein. The table lists about 150,000 distinct CDR3 sequences, about a quarter of them singletons, with approximately 10% in the top ten. This clonotype was sampled from a human donor in good health (CMV status not recorded). Some clones in this sample may be carry-over from other donors' samples. Sequencing input: PBMCs. V and J are TRBV20-1 and TRBJ2-7, with D perhaps being TRBD1 or TRBD2 (5 bases each). CDR3 region: CSASSSRDVGREQYF. CDR3 in DNA: TGCAGTGCTAGTTCTAGCCGGGATGTGGGGCGCGAGCAGTACTTC.